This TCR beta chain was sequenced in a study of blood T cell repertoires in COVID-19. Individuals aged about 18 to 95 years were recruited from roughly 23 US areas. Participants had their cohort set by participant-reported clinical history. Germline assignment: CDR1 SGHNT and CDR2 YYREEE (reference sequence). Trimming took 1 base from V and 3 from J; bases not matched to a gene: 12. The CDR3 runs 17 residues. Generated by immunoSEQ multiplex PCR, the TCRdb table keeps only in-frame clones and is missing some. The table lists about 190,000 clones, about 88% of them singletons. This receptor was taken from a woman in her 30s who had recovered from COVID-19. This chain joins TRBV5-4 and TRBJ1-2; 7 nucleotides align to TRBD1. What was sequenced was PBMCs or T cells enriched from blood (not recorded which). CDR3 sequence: CASSLFDRDPTHYGYTF. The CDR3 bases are TGTGCCAGCAGCTTGTTTGACAGGGACCCAACCCACTATGGCTACACCTTC.